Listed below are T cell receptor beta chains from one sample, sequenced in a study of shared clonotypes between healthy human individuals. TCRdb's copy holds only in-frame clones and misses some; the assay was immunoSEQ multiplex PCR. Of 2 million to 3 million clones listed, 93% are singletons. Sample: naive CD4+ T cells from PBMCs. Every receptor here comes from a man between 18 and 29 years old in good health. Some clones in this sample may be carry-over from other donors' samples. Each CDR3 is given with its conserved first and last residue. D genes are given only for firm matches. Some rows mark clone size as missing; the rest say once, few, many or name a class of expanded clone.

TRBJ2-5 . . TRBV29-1 TGCAGCGTGGGCGGGGCGGACACGGGGGAGACCCAGTACTTC CSVGGADTGETQYF
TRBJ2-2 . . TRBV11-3 TGTGCCAGCAGCCCACGAACCGGGGAGCTGTTTTTT CASSPRTGELFF
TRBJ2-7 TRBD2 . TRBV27 TGTGCCGCTCGAAAGGCGGGAGGGCCCGCCGAGCAGTACTTC CAARKAGGPAEQYF
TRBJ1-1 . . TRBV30 TGTGCCTGGAGTAGGAACAGGAACACTGAAGCTTTCTTT CAWSRNRNTEAFF
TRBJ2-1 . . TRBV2 TGTGCCAGCAGTGAACGGAGAGACTCCTACAATGAGCAGTTCTTC CASSERRDSYNEQFF
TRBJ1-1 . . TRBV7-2 TGTGCCAGCAGCCCAAGCCGGGGGAACACTGAAGCTTTCTTT CASSPSRGNTEAFF
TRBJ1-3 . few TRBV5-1 TGCGCCAGCAGCACACAGGGAGGGTCTGGAAACACCATATATTTT CASSTQGGSGNTIYF
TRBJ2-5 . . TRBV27 TGTGCCAGCAGTCCGGTTTCAGGAGGGGAGACCCAGTACTTC CASSPVSGGETQYF
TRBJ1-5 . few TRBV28 TGTGCCAGCAGGGGCCCGTCTCAGCCCCAGCATTTT CASRGPSQPQHF
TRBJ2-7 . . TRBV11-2 TGTGCCAGCAGCTTAGCACTAGCCAACTACGAGCAGTACTTC CASSLALANYEQYF
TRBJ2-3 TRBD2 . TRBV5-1 TGCGCCAGCAGCTTGGTGGGACTAGCAACAGATACGCAGTATTTT CASSLVGLATDTQYF
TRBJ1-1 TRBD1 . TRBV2 TGTGCCAGCAAGACAGGGGGGGGCACTGAAGCTTTCTTT CASKTGGGTEAFF
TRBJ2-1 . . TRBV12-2 TGTGCAAGTCGCTTTAGCGGGAGGGCGACGAATGAGCAGTTCTTC CASRFSGRATNEQFF
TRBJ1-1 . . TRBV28 TGTGCCAGCTTAAGGGGGAACACTGAAGCTTTCTTT CASLRGNTEAFF
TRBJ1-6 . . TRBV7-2 TGTGCCAGCAGCTTAGGGGCCCCCCCCCTCCACTTT CASSLGAPPLHF
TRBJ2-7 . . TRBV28 TGTGCCAGCAGTCCCGGTCCATCTTACGAGCAGTACTTC CASSPGPSYEQYF
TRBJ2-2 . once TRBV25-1 TGTGCCAGCAGTGAGCCACTTTCGACGGGAGATGGCACCGGGGAGCTGTTTTTT CASSEPLSTGDGTGELFF
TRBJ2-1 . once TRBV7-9 TGTGCCAGCAGCTTATCCCGAGCGGTGAGCTCCTACAATGAGCAGTTCTTC CASSLSRAVSSYNEQFF
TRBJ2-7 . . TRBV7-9 TGTGCCAGCAGCACATCGACAGGTCCCTCCTACGAGCAGTACTTC CASSTSTGPSYEQYF
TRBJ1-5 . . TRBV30 TGTGCCTGGAGCCCTTTGTCCCACAGGGCCAATCAGCCCCAGCATTTT CAWSPLSHRANQPQHF
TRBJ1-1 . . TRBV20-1 TGCGGGAGGGCGTACACTGAAGCTTTCTTT CGRAYTEAFF
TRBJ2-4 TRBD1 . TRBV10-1 TGCGCCAGCAGTGAGTCCAGGGGGCAGGGGAACATTCAGTACTTC CASSESRGQGNIQYF
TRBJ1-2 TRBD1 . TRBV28 TGTGCCAGCAGTTTCGACAGGGAGAACGGCTACACCTTC CASSFDRENGYTF
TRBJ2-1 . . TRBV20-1 TGCAGTGCTCTTTCTTACAATGAGCAGTTCTTC CSALSYNEQFF
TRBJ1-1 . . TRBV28 TGTGCCAGCACTCCCGGGGGAATGCGCACTGAAGCTTTCTTT CASTPGGMRTEAFF
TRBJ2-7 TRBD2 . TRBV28 TGTGCCAGCAGTTATGGAGCGGGAGGGAGCTCCTACGAGCAGTACTTC CASSYGAGGSSYEQYF
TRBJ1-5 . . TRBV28 TGTGCCAGCAGTTTATCCTTTAGGGCAGGGGTCCCTAGCAATCAGCCCCAGCATTTT CASSLSFRAGVPSNQPQHF
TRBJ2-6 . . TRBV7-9 TGTGCCAGCAGCTCAAGTTCCCGGAACTCTGGGGCCAACGTCCTGACTTTC CASSSSSRNSGANVLTF
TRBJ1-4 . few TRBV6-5 TGTGCCAGTTCCATAGATCATAGCAATGAAAAACTGTTTTTT CASSIDHSNEKLFF
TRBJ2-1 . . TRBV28 TGTGCCAGCAGTTTGAGGGTCAATGAGCAGTTCTTC CASSLRVNEQFF
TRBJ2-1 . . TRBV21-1 TGTGCCAGCAGCAGCCGGCTAGCGGGAGCCTACAATGAGCAGTTCTTC CASSSRLAGAYNEQFF
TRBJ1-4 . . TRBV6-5 TGTGCCAGCAATCCCTCTTCAAGGGGACGTGAAAAACTGTTTTTT CASNPSSRGREKLFF
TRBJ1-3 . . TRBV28 TGTGCCAGCAGTTTTTCAGGGTTAGGAAACACCATATATTTT CASSFSGLGNTIYF
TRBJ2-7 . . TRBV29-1 TGCAGCGCGAAGATGGGGTTGGAGCAGTACTTC CSAKMGLEQYF
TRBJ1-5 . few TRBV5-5 TGTGCCAGCAGCTTACAGGGCTCTAATCAGCCCCAGCATTTT CASSLQGSNQPQHF
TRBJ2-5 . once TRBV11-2 TGTGCCAGCAGCTTAGTTTCGGATCGGGCAGGGACCCAGTACTTC CASSLVSDRAGTQYF
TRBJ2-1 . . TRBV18 TGTGCCAGCTCACCACCGGACCCCGTGAGCGGGCTTGAGCAGTTCTTC CASSPPDPVSGLEQFF
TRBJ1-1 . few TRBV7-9 TGTGCCAGCAGCGCCCGGGCTGAAGCTTTCTTT CASSARAEAFF
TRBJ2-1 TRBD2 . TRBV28 TGTGCCAGCAGTCCTCCAACTAGCGGGAGGGCCGGTGAGCAGTTCTTC CASSPPTSGRAGEQFF
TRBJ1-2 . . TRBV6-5 TGTGCCAGCAGTTACTCCGGGGGCGCGGGCTATGGCTACACCTTC CASSYSGGAGYGYTF
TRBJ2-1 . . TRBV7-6 TGTGCCAGCAGCCTCTTGTCGGTGGGAAGCTCCTACAATGAGCAGTTCTTC CASSLLSVGSSYNEQFF
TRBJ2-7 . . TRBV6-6 TGTGCCAGCAGTTATCCCGGAGCCTACGAACAGTACTTC CASSYPGAYEQYF
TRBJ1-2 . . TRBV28 TGTGCCAGCAGTCTCGGAACCTATGGCTACACCTTC CASSLGTYGYTF
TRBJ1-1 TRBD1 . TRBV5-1 TGCGCCAGCAGCCCAGTCGGACAGGGATGGACTGAAGCTTTCTTT CASSPVGQGWTEAFF
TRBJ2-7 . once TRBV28 TGTGCCAGCAGTTCCCAGGGGCGGCCATACTTC CASSSQGRPYF